These 10 T cell receptor beta chains came from one sample sequenced in a study of blood T cell repertoires in COVID-19. Assay: immunoSEQ multiplex PCR; the TCRdb copy retains only in-frame clones and omits some. Of some 87,000 clones detected, 84% appear once; the ten largest clones hold 24%. Sequencing was done on a sample of peripheral blood. The receptor source for this set is a human donor in a cohort sampled during active COVID-19.

The V call is TRBV18, the J call TRBJ2-3, with a tentative D call TRBD1 (6 bases). The germline V and J ends were trimmed by 2 bases and 2 bases, with 11 bases remaining between them. Germline V CDR1 and CDR2: KGHSH, LQKENI. CDR3 length: 15 amino acids. The CDR3: CASSPSGAATDTQYF. The CDR3 DNA reads TGTGCCAGCTCACCATCAGGGGCGGCCACAGATACGCAGTATTTT.

This clone was detected ten times or more. This rearrangement joins TRBV20-1 to TRBJ2-3, with 7 bases identical to TRBD2. Trimming removed 3 bases from V and 1 base from J; junction bases left unmatched: 4. The CDR3 length is 14 residues. Germline V gene lookup returns CDR1 DFQATT and CDR2 SNEGSKA (reference sequence). As DNA, the CDR3 is TGCAGTGCTAGTCGGGCGGGGGGCACAGATACGCAGTATTTT. Translated: CSASRAGGTDTQYF.

This chain uses TRBV7-2 with TRBJ2-5; 7 nucleotides line up with TRBD1. This CDR3 comprises 13 residues. V dropped 4 bases and J dropped 4; count of bases not matched to a gene: 3. Germline values: CDR1 SGHTA, CDR2 FQGNSA. The DNA of the CDR3 is TGTGCCAGCAGCTCCGGGACAGCAGAGACCCAGTACTTC. Amino acids: CASSSGTAETQYF.

This chain links TRBV2 with TRBJ1-1; weak D call: TRBD1 (6 bases). The CDR3 contains 14 residues. Per germline, CDR1 SNHLY and CDR2 FYNNEI. V was trimmed by 7 bases and J by 4 bases, leaving 16 bases between them. CDR3 DNA sequence: TGTGCCAGCACTTCGGACAGTTCCCTCACTGAAGCTTTCTTT. Amino acid sequence: CASTSDSSLTEAFF.

V gene TRBV7-9 combines with J gene TRBJ1-4, with D possibly TRBD1 on 6 matching bases. The CDR3 loop spans 15 amino acids. Trimming pared 5 bases from V and 3 bases from J, leaving 13 bases between. Germline assignment: CDR1 SEHNR and CDR2 FQNEAQ (reference sequence). The CDR3 loop is CASSDWGPANEKLFF. CDR3 nucleotide sequence: TGTGCCAGCAGCGACTGGGGGCCGGCTAATGAAAAACTGTTTTTT.

The gene calls are TRBV2 and TRBJ2-3; 7 nucleotides agree with TRBD2. The ends lost 3 bases at V and 6 bases at J; junction bases unmatched: 6. This CDR3 spans 14 amino acids. Germline CDR1 SNHLY, CDR2 FYNNEI. The CDR3 bases are TGTGCCAGCAGTGAGGCGGGAGTAGATGATACGCAGTATTTT. It translates to CASSEAGVDDTQYF.

The V call is TRBV6-2 or TRBV6-3, the J call TRBJ1-1; 12 bases are a match to TRBD1. Germline CDR1 and CDR2: MNHEY and SVGEGT. With 7 bases clipped from V and 5 bases from J, the junction kept 8 bases outside the gene matches. This CDR3 is built from 15 residues. CDR3 sequence reads: CASNPGTGGRTEAFF. The CDR3 DNA follows: TGTGCCAGCAACCCCGGGACAGGGGGCAGGACTGAAGCTTTCTTT.

This chain links TRBV5-8 with TRBJ1-5, with 7 bases lining up with TRBD1. V gave up 3 bases and J gave up 3 bases; unmatched junction bases: 6. This CDR3 has 15 amino acids. Germline V gene data show CDR1 as SGHTS and CDR2 as YDEGEE. The DNA of the CDR3 is TGTGCCAGCAGCTCCGGACAGGCTAACAATCAGCCCCAGCATTTT. Residues: CASSSGQANNQPQHF.

V and J are TRBV19 and TRBJ2-5; D possibly corresponds to TRBD1 (7 bases). Germline V gives CDR1 LNHDA, CDR2 SQIVND (reference sequence). The V end was cut by 5 bases, the J end by 5 bases, with 21 bases between. The CDR3 has 16 amino acids. This chain's CDR3 is CASSVRGSGGYETQYF. The CDR3 region has the DNA TGTGCCAGTAGTGTTCGGGGGTCAGGGGGATACGAGACCCAGTACTTC.

The chain couples TRBV2 to TRBJ2-7; 8 nucleotides agree with TRBD1. This CDR3 has 13 amino acids. After removal of 3 bases from V and 7 bases from J, the junction contained 5 bases not matched to a gene. Germline CDR1 SNHLY, CDR2 FYNNEI. This CDR3 reads CASSEWTGREQYF. DNA for the CDR3: TGTGCCAGCAGTGAGTGGACAGGGAGGGAGCAGTACTTC. The whole variable domain, remainder taken from reference TRBV2 and TRBJ2-7, is EPEVTQTPSHQVTQMGQEVILRCVPISNHLYFYWYRQILGQKVEFLVSFYNNEISEKSEIFDDQFSVERPDGSNFTLKIRSTKLEDSAMYFCASSEWTGREQYFGPGTRLTVT.